A selection of T cell receptor beta chains follows, all from one sample in a study of blood T cell repertoires in COVID-19. Repertoires were generated with immunoSEQ multiplex PCR, while TCRdb's copy carries only in-frame clones and drops some. The data show under 350,000 clones, approximately 85% seen once. Material for sequencing was peripheral blood. The receptors here all came from a human donor in a cohort sampled during active COVID-19. CDR3s include the opening cysteine and the closing phenylalanine or tryptophan. Fields, in order: J gene, D gene, clone size, V gene, CDR3 DNA, CDR3 protein. D genes are given only for firm matches. Some rows mark clone size as missing; the rest say once, few, many or name a class of expanded clone.

j_gene: TRBJ2-1
d_gene: .
abundance: .
v_gene: TRBV30
CDR3nt: TGTGCCTGGAGTACCCCCGGGTTTAAGCAGTTCTTC
CDR3aa: CAWSTPGFKQFF

j_gene: TRBJ2-4
d_gene: .
abundance: .
v_gene: TRBV28
CDR3nt: TGTGCCAGCAGCCCTGGGGGGATCGGGGGGCACTACTTC
CDR3aa: CASSPGGIGGHYF

j_gene: TRBJ1-6
d_gene: .
abundance: .
v_gene: TRBV2
CDR3nt: TGTGCCAGCAGTGACGAACGAGATTCACCCCTCCACTTT
CDR3aa: CASSDERDSPLHF

j_gene: TRBJ2-7
d_gene: TRBD2
abundance: .
v_gene: TRBV5-3
CDR3nt: TGTGCCAGAAGCCTTACCAACGGAGCGGGAGGCTCCTACGAGCAGTACTTC
CDR3aa: CARSLTNGAGGSYEQYF

j_gene: TRBJ2-2
d_gene: TRBD1
abundance: few
v_gene: TRBV24-1
CDR3nt: TGTGCCACCGACAGGGGTTTGGGCGGGGAGCTGTTTTTT
CDR3aa: CATDRGLGGELFF

j_gene: TRBJ2-5
d_gene: TRBD2
abundance: once
v_gene: TRBV2
CDR3nt: TGTGCCAGCAGTGAGGGGACTAGCGGCCTAATGGGAACCCAGTACTTC
CDR3aa: CASSEGTSGLMGTQYF

j_gene: TRBJ1-3
d_gene: .
abundance: .
v_gene: TRBV6-5
CDR3nt: TGTGCCAGCAGAGAGTACTCTGGAAACACCATATATTTT
CDR3aa: CASREYSGNTIYF

j_gene: TRBJ2-4
d_gene: .
abundance: .
v_gene: TRBV9
CDR3nt: TGTGCCAGCAGCGTAGGGGCGTCCAAAAACATTCAGTACTTC
CDR3aa: CASSVGASKNIQYF

j_gene: TRBJ2-3
d_gene: .
abundance: .
v_gene: TRBV27
CDR3nt: TGTGCCAGCAGTCCGTATGTGAGCACAGATACGCAGTATTTT
CDR3aa: CASSPYVSTDTQYF

j_gene: TRBJ2-7
d_gene: TRBD2
abundance: .
v_gene: TRBV18
CDR3nt: TGTGCCAGCTCACCACAATCTCCAGCGGGAGCCCACGAGCAGTACTTC
CDR3aa: CASSPQSPAGAHEQYF

j_gene: TRBJ2-7
d_gene: .
abundance: .
v_gene: TRBV20-1
CDR3nt: TGCAGTGCTAGTTATGGTGGGAGTGTCAGGTACGAGCAGTACTTC
CDR3aa: CSASYGGSVRYEQYF